This T cell receptor (beta chain) was obtained from a study of early T cells in non-severe SARS-CoV-2 infection. In its sample, this clonotype ranks as large. Unique molecular identifier tags were affixed to discrete cDNA molecules. One entry per CDR3 protein, called by TCRdb with MiXCR from the 5' RACE reads. The sample shows 30,000 or so distinct CDR3 sequences, about 3.9% of them seen only once. V was trimmed by 7 bases and J by 5 bases, leaving 16 bases between them. The CDR3 runs to 14 residues. Per the germline V gene, CDR1 is MNHNS and CDR2 is SASEGT. The sequence was collected from an adult who was a healthcare worker with PCR-confirmed SARS-CoV-2 infection or an uninfected control (not recorded which). This rearrangement joins TRBV6-1 to TRBJ2-3; D is possibly TRBD1 (5 bases). Source material: whole blood. The CDR3 sequence: CASNQQDVGDTQYF. CDR3 nucleotide sequence: TGTGCCAGCAACCAACAGGATGTGGGAGATACGCAGTATTTT.